This TCR beta chain is from a study of blood T cell repertoires in COVID-19. Study information: Sources were T cells, B-cell-depleted T cells, or PBMCs; the material itself was cDNA or gDNA.

Methods used by the authors: Reference gene primer amplification in the assay estimated nucleated cell counts. The method was immunoSEQ multiplex PCR; TCRdb's version includes in-frame clones alone and lacks a portion of them. That table furnishes V, J and clone size, whereas the DNA furnished D and trimming. Among roughly 200,000 clones, approximately 83% were seen once, and the ten largest hold about 4.5%. The V gene end was trimmed by 5 bases and the J gene end by 5 bases; junction bases not matched to a gene: 6. From germline, CDR1 is LNHDA and CDR2 SQIVND (reference sequence). This CDR3 has 14 amino acids.

This chain joins TRBV19 and TRBJ1-5; TRBD1 matches at 7 bases. Material: peripheral blood. The TCR originated in a man aged 50-59 years with active or convalescent COVID-19. Written as DNA, the CDR3 is TGTGCCAGTAGTCCGGGACAGCCGTATCAGCCCCAGCATTTT. Translation gives CASSPGQPYQPQHF.